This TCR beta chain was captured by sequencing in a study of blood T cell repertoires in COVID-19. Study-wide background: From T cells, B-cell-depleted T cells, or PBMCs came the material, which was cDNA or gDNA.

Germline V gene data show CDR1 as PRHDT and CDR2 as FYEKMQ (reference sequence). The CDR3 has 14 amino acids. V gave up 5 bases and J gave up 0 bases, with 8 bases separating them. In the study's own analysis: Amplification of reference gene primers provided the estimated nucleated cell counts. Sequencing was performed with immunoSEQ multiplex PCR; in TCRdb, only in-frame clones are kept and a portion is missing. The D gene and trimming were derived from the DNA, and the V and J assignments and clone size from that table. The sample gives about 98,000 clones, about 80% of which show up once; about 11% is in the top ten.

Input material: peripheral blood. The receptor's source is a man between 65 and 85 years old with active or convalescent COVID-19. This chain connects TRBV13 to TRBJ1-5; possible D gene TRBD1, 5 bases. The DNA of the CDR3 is TGTGCCAGCAGCCTTGGACATAGCAATCAGCCCCAGCATTTT. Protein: CASSLGHSNQPQHF.